These T cell receptor beta chains were read from a single sample in a study of T cell responses to AZD1222 COVID-19 vaccine. Measured with immunoSEQ multiplex PCR; TCRdb has only the in-frame clones, and not every one. The sample includes around 120,000 clones, 75% to 95% seen only once; the top ten take approximately 7.6%. The source material was peripheral blood, sampled on day 0 of AZD1222 vaccination. These receptors were taken from an adult in good health. Both conserved end residues are part of each CDR3. Each record gives: V gene, D gene, clone size, CDR3 length, J gene, CDR3 protein. The D gene is left open where the match is weak. Some rows mark clone size as missing; the rest say once, few, many or name a class of expanded clone.

>TRBV10-3|NA|NA|11|TRBJ2-3
CAISAGDTQYF
>TRBV24-1|TRBD2|NA|14|TRBJ2-3
CATSRAGSTDTQYF
>TRBV4-1|NA|NA|13|TRBJ2-3
CASSQHYTDTQYF
>TRBV4-3|TRBD1|NA|16|TRBJ1-2
CASSQVLQGASYGYTF
>TRBV21-1|NA|NA|16|TRBJ1-2
CASRRAPNRGHYGYTF
>TRBV2|TRBD1|NA|16|TRBJ1-6
CASTAPLDRAGSPLHF
>TRBV28|TRBD1|NA|15|TRBJ2-7
CASSLWTGGRNEQYF
>TRBV19|TRBD2|NA|15|TRBJ2-2
CASSSAGGNTGELFF
>TRBV30|NA|NA|12|TRBJ2-7
CAGGRARYEQYF
>TRBV10-2|TRBD2|NA|17|TRBJ2-3
CASSEYLAGGSTDTQYF
>TRBV6-5|NA|once|13|TRBJ1-2
CASSFAGRGGYTF
>TRBV3-1/TRBV3-2|TRBD1|few|14|TRBJ1-4
CASSLGRGGEKLFF
>TRBV4-3|NA|NA|16|TRBJ1-3
CASSLGFKPSGNTIYF
>TRBV28|TRBD1|NA|12|TRBJ1-6
CATGQGSSPLHF
>TRBV24-1|TRBD2|NA|18|TRBJ2-1
CATSDGGGAGSSYNEQFF
>TRBV6-6|TRBD1|NA|16|TRBJ1-3
CASSYTGTGGGNTIYF
>TRBV28|TRBD1|NA|16|TRBJ2-3
CASSSIRDRVTDTQYF
>TRBV7-9|TRBD2|once|17|TRBJ2-5
CASSFWSSGRGEETQYF
>TRBV28|NA|NA|10|TRBJ2-1
CASSLGEQFF
>TRBV2|TRBD2|NA|14|TRBJ2-2
CARGTSGRTGELFF
>TRBV27|NA|NA|14|TRBJ1-2
CASSLSQGTYGYTF
>TRBV3-1/TRBV3-2|TRBD1|NA|15|TRBJ1-1
CASSQQGAPNTEAFF